One sample yielded the 3 T cell receptor beta chains listed below, sequenced in a study of cytomegalovirus exposure and HLA in healthy donors. PCR amplification relied on 60 Vbeta primers (plus 13 Jbeta primers). Only in-frame clones appear in the TCRdb table, and some are missing; sequencing was by immunoSEQ multiplex PCR. The repertoire table contains 50,000 or so clones. The sequenced sample consisted of PBMCs. The receptors shown here come from an older woman in good health and CMV-seropositive.

Worth noting for this clone: Different DNA sequences within this sample yield the same CDR3. Here the CDR3 DNA reads TGTGCCAGCAGTCGGAGGACAGGGAACACTGAAGCTTTCTTT. The encoded protein is CASSRRTGNTEAFF. V and J are TRBV6-5 and TRBJ1-1; 7 bases are a match to TRBD1. There are 14 residues in the CDR3. Germline V gene lookup returns CDR1 MNHEY and CDR2 SVGAGI. V lost 5 bases and J lost 1; bases outside the gene matches: 4.

The chain recombines TRBV13 with TRBJ2-7; TRBD1 is a possible D gene (7 bases). The CDR3 contains 15 residues. Germline lookup yields CDR1 PRHDT and CDR2 FYEKMQ (reference sequence). Trimming removed 2 bases from V and 5 bases from J, with 16 bases in between. The DNA of the CDR3 is TGTGCCAGCAGCTTAATCCCCAGGGGGGCCCACGAGCAGTACTTC. It specifies CASSLIPRGAHEQYF.

The rearrangement joins TRBV7-9 to TRBJ2-7; 8 nucleotides align to TRBD1. The CDR3 is made up of 13 amino acids. The germline gives CDR1 SEHNR, CDR2 FQNEAQ (reference sequence). After removal of 6 bases from V and 5 bases from J, the junction contained 6 bases not matched to a gene. CDR3 nucleotide sequence: TGTGCCAGCAGTCAGGACAGGGTCCACGAGCAGTACTTC. Its protein is CASSQDRVHEQYF.